This T cell receptor (beta chain) was captured by sequencing in a study of identical twins. Study conclusions and caveats: Zero-insertion results could be subject to partial confounding by invariant MAIT and iNKT cells. Researchers reported weaker excess twin sharing in beta out-of-frame sequences.

The ends were cut back, 1 base at V and 2 bases at J, with 12 bases in the middle. CDR3 length: 15 amino acids. In germline, CDR1 is SGHTA, CDR2 FQGNSA. Unique molecular identifiers were present on the cDNA, which also gained a universal primer site by template switching. TCRdb re-called the 5' RACE reads through MiXCR, storing one row per CDR3 protein. The sample lists a few hundred thousand distinct CDR3 sequences, 9.5% to 10% occurring once. This clonotype has ten or more counts. The antigen is unknown. Separately, the same data were catalogued under a study of yellow fever vaccine responses in identical twins.

Sequencing used PBMCs. The V gene is TRBV7-2, the J gene TRBJ2-7, with unresolved D. The clonotype originates from a woman younger than 30 in good health. The CDR3 sequence: CASSLGRGSTYEQYF. CDR3 DNA: TGTGCCAGCAGCTTAGGTAGAGGCTCAACCTACGAGCAGTACTTC. Variable domain in full (rest from reference TRBV7-2 and TRBJ2-7): GAGVSQSPSNKVTEKGKDVELRCDPISGHTALYWYRQSLGQGLEFLIYFQGNSAPDKSGLPSDRFSAERTGGSVSTLTIQRTQQEDSAVYLCASSLGRGSTYEQYFGPGTRLTVT.